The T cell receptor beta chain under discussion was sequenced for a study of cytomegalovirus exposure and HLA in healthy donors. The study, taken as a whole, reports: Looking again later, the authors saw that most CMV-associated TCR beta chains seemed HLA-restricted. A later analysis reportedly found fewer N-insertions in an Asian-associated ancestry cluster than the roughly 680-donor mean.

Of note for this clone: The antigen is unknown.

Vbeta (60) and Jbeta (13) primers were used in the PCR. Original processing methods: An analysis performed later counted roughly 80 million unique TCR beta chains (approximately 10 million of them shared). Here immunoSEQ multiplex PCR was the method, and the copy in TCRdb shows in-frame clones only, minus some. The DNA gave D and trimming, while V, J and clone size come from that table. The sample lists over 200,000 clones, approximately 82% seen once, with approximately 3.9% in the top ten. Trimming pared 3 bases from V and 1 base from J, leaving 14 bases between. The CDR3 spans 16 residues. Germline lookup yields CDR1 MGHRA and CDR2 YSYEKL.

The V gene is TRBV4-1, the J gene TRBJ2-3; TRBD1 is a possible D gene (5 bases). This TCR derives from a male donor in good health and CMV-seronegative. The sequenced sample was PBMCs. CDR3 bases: TGCGCCAGCAGCCATCCGAACAGGCCGGGCACAGATACGCAGTATTTT. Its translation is CASSHPNRPGTDTQYF.